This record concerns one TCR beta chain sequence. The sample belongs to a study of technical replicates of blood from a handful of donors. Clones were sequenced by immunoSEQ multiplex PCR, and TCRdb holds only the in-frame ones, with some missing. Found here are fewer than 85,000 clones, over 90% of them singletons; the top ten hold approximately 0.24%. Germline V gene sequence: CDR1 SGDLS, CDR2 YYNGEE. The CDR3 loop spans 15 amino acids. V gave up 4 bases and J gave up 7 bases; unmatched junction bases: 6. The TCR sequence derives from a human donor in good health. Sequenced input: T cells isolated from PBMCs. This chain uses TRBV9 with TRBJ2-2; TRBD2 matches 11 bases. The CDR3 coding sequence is TGTGCCAGCAGCCAGGGACTAGCGGAGGGCGGGGAGCTGTTTTTT. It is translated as CASSQGLAEGGELFF.